This passage covers 4 T cell receptor beta chains from one sample sequenced in a study of post-analysis software for immune sequencing data. Their antigens remain unidentified. Study-level points and caveats: Comparison of patients with controls showed five TRBV segments more frequent in patients, TRBV5-6, TRBV5-1 and TRBV20-1 among them.

Carried by the TCR beta cDNA libraries were unique molecular identifiers. In TCRdb, the PCR reads were re-called with MiXCR into one record per CDR3 protein. Here the sample spans about 430,000 distinct CDR3 sequences, less than 40% being singletons. The sample was blood. The receptors were sampled from a girl aged 2-10 years with multiple sclerosis.

The chain employs TRBV29-1 and TRBJ2-5; D remains ambiguous. The V and J ends lost 1 base and 3 bases respectively, with 9 bases between them. Germline lookup yields CDR1 SQVTM and CDR2 ANQGSEA. This CDR3 spans 13 amino acids. The CDR3 region is CSVEVSREETQYF. The CDR3 nucleotides read TGCAGCGTTGAAGTTAGTAGAGAAGAGACCCAGTACTTC.

V usage is TRBV20-1 and J usage is TRBJ1-5; 9 bases line up with TRBD1. V lost 0 bases to trimming and J lost 5 bases; unmatched junction nucleotides: 8. The germline CDR1 and CDR2 sequences are DFQATT and SNEGSKA (reference sequence). This CDR3 is 16 amino acids long. The CDR3 nucleotides are TGCAGTGCTAGAGATTTGGGACAGGGACCAGATCAGCCCCAGCATTTT. This gives the protein CSARDLGQGPDQPQHF.

The chain joins TRBV6-6 to TRBJ2-7; D may match TRBD1 or TRBD2 (5 bases each). The CDR3 length is 13 residues. Germline-derived CDR1 and CDR2 are MNHNY and SVGAGI (reference sequence). Trimming left V 3 bases short and J 3 bases short, with 9 bases between. This CDR3 reads CASSYGGYYEQYF. CDR3 sequence (DNA): TGTGCCAGCAGTTATGGGGGTTACTACGAGCAGTACTTC.

This clonotype showed up many times. A much more abundant neighbour one base away suggests this may be a read error. The chain couples TRBV6-5 to TRBJ2-6; D tentatively fits TRBD1 or TRBD2 (6 bases each). The germline CDR1 and CDR2 sequences are MNHEY and SVGAGI. CDR3 length equals 14 residues. This chain's CDR3 is CASSLNPGANVRTF. The CDR3 DNA reads TGTGCCAGCTCTCTAAATCCGGGGGCCAACGTCCGGACTTTC.